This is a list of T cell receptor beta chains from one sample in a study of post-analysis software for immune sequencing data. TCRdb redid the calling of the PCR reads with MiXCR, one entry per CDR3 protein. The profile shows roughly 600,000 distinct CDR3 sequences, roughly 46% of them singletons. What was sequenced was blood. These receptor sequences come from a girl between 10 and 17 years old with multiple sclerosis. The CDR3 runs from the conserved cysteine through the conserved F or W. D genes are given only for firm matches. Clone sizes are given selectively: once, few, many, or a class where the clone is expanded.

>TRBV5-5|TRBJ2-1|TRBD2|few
CASRAGTSLLRSYNEQFF
TGTGCCAGCAGGGCCGGGACTAGTCTCCTCCGCTCCTACAATGAGCAGTTCTTC
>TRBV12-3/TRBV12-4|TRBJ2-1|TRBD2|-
CASSVVTSGGEPEQFF
TGTGCCAGCAGTGTAGTGACTAGCGGGGGGGAGCCTGAGCAGTTCTTC
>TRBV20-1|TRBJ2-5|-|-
CSARVSETQYF
TGCAGTGCTAGAGTTTCAGAGACCCAGTACTTC
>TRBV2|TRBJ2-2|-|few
CASSADTGGELFF
TGTGCCAGCAGTGCGGACACGGGGGGGGAGCTGTTTTTT
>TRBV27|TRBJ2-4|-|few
CASSSLPGSSLAKNIQYF
TGTGCCAGCAGTAGCCTCCCAGGTTCCTCTTTAGCCAAAAACATTCAGTACTTC
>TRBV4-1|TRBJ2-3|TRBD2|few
CASSQRGSGVRDTQYF
TGCGCCAGCAGCCAGAGGGGTAGCGGGGTTAGAGATACGCAGTATTTT
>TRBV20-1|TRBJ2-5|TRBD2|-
CNAQTGTRVVKTQYF
TGCAATGCCCAAACCGGGACTAGGGTAGTGAAGACCCAGTACTTC
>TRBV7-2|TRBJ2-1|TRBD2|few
CASSFSGGAYNEQFF
TGTGCCAGCAGCTTCTCGGGGGGGGCCTACAATGAGCAGTTCTTC
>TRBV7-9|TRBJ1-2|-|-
CASLRGSTGSNYGYTF
TGTGCCAGCCTAAGGGGCTCGACAGGCTCTAACTATGGCTACACCTTC
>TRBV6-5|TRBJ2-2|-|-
CASSFAGNTGELFF
TGTGCCAGCAGTTTTGCCGGAAACACCGGGGAGCTGTTTTTT
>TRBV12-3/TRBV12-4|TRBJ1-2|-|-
CASSFEPGALYGYTF
TGTGCCAGCAGTTTTGAACCGGGGGCGCTTTATGGCTACACCTTC
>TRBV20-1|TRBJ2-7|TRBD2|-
CSASGTSGDPSYEQYF
TGCAGTGCTAGTGGGACTAGCGGGGACCCCTCCTACGAGCAGTACTTC
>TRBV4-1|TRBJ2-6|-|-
CASSQLPMGANVLTF
TGCGCCAGCAGCCAGCTGCCGATGGGGGCCAACGTCCTGACTTTC
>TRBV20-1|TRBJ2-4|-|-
CSAFRGFDKNIQYF
TGCAGTGCTTTCCGCGGGTTTGACAAAAACATTCAGTACTTC
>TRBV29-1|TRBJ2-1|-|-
CSVGTNEQFF
TGCAGCGTTGGAACCAATGAGCAGTTCTTC
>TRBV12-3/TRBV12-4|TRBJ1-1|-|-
CASSLITNEAFF
TGTGCCAGCAGTTTAATCACCAATGAAGCTTTCTTT
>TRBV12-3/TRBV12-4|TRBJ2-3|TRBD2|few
CASSLMVSSGDQDTQYF
TGTGCCAGCAGTTTAATGGTTTCTAGCGGGGACCAGGATACGCAGTATTTT